One and the same sample provided the 23 T cell receptor beta chains below, sequenced in a study of CD8+CD57+ T cells in acquired aplastic anemia. Researchers used genomic DNA as the template to profile TCR beta VDJ and CDR3. A single record per CDR3 protein comes from TCRdb applying MiXCR to the reads. This sample has hundreds of thousands of distinct CDR3 sequences, with 65% to 75% found just once. The sequenced material came from sorted CD4+, CD8+, or CD8+CD57+ T cells (not recorded which) from PBMCs. These receptors came from a human donor in good health, serving as a control.

Comments on this clonotype: The conserved final phenylalanine or tryptophan is absent from the CDR3, which likely points to a read error. The chain carries TRBV7-2 and TRBJ1-2, with D hard to call. Germline values: CDR1 SGHTA, CDR2 FQGNSA. The CDR3 loop spans 12 amino acids. Trimming left V 10 bases short and J 0 bases short, with 9 bases between. The CDR3 bases are TGTGCCATCACAGCCACTAACTATGGCTACACCGAC. Translating it yields CAITATNYGYTD.

J is TRBJ1-2 and V is TRBV7-2; D ambiguous. This CDR3 has 11 residues. V was clipped by 5 bases and J by 8 bases, with 9 bases between them. Germline V gene lookup returns CDR1 SGHTA and CDR2 FQGNSA. CDR3 residues: CASSASVGYTF. The CDR3 DNA is TGTGCCAGCAGCGCTTCAGTCGGCTACACCTTC.

For this clonotype: An end of the junction does not agree with germline; a read error may underlie this. The chain employs TRBV11-3 and TRBJ2-5; 9 bases fit TRBD1. The CDR3 has 10 residues. From germline, CDR1 is SGHNT and CDR2 YENEEA. CDR3 loop: CASSSGTGNF. DNA of the CDR3: TGTGCCAGCAGCTCGGGGACAGGGAATTTC.

This clonotype was detected once. One junction end does not reproduce the germline sequence, and a read error may be involved. This rearrangement joins TRBV19 to TRBJ1-3, with D maybe TRBD1 (6 bases). The germline CDR1 and CDR2 sequences are LNHDA and SQIVND (reference sequence). The CDR3 has 16 residues. CDR3 region: CASTPGDTGAGYTIYF. The DNA for the CDR3 is TGTGCCAGCACCCCTGGTGATACGGGGGCTGGATACACCATATATTTT.

For this clonotype: Since the CDR3 does not end with the conserved phenylalanine or tryptophan, this likely comes from a read error. The DNA is left out, because the CDR3 cannot be placed on it with certainty; the CDR3 is given as TCRdb lists it. The chain recombines TRBV6-5 with TRBJ1-5; no DNA check was done on the table's D call, TRBD1. The CDR3 length is 9 residues, termini included. Germline V gives CDR1 MNHEY, CDR2 SVGAGI. This CDR3 is CASSFRNHR.

The genes are TRBV29-1 and TRBJ2-7; 7 bases map to TRBD1. CDR1 and CDR2 (germline): SQVTM, ANQGSEA. CDR3 length: 13 residues. V trimming: 4 bases; J trimming: 3 bases; junction bases outside the gene matches: 6. In DNA, the CDR3 is TGCAGCGTTGGAGACAGGGTATTCTACGAGCAGTACTTC. It codes for CSVGDRVFYEQYF.

The genes are TRBV20-1 and TRBJ1-5; no clear D gene. The CDR3 runs 12 residues. CDR1 is DFQATT and CDR2 is SNEGSKA in the germline V gene (reference sequence). CDR3 loop: CSAIDRSNHPHF. Written as DNA, the CDR3 is TGCAGCGCGATAGACCGGAGTAATCACCCGCATTTT.

Details on this clonotype: Given the absence of the conserved phenylalanine or tryptophan at the CDR3 end, a read error is likely. The DNA is omitted, as the CDR3 cannot be located on it reliably, and the CDR3 follows TCRdb's listing. The chain combines TRBV7-2 with TRBJ2-7; the table's D gene call, TRBD2, was not cross checked with the DNA. Germline lookup yields CDR1 SGHTA and CDR2 FQGNSA. The CDR3 comprises 13 residues, both ends counted. The CDR3 here is CASTIPYEQYFGP.

A remark on this clonotype: The CDR3 carries no conserved terminal phenylalanine or tryptophan, so it likely arises from a read error. No DNA is shown, since the ends of the CDR3 on it are uncertain; the CDR3 is the one TCRdb lists. The gene calls are TRBV7-3 and TRBJ2-1; TRBD2, as called in the table, went unchecked against the DNA. The germline V gene encodes CDR1 SGHTA and CDR2 FQGTGA. The length of the CDR3 is 13 amino acids, counting both ends. CDR3 protein: CASSWSSSLGTQY.

Concerning this clonotype: Germline and junction disagree at one end, which may indicate a read error. The V gene is TRBV19, the J gene TRBJ1-6; D is unresolved. Germline CDR1 LNHDA, CDR2 SQIVND (reference sequence). The CDR3 is 14 amino acids. The CDR3 DNA reads as TGTGCCAGTAGTACCCGTTGGATCTCCTCCCCCCTGCACTTT. Encoded protein: CASSTRWISSPLHF.

This rearrangement joins TRBV20-1 to TRBJ2-5; TRBD1 agrees at 10 bases. With 0 bases clipped from V and 5 bases from J, the junction kept 6 bases outside the gene matches. The germline CDR1 and CDR2 sequences are DFQATT and SNEGSKA (reference sequence). The CDR3 is 15 residues long. As DNA, the CDR3 is TGCAGTGCTAGAGATCGGGACAGGGGACCGGAGACCCAGTACTTC. Translating it yields CSARDRDRGPETQYF.

This clonotype was counted once. The CDR3 does not close with the conserved phenylalanine or tryptophan, likely indicating a read error. No DNA is shown, since the ends of the CDR3 on it are uncertain; the CDR3 is the one TCRdb lists. The genes are TRBV7-8 and TRBJ2-5. The CDR3 is 8 residues long, counting both termini. Germline-derived CDR1 and CDR2 are SGHVS and FQNEAQ. CDR3 sequence reads: CASSPIRP.

V and J are TRBV24-1 and TRBJ1-5, with D uncertain. CDR1 and CDR2 from the germline V gene are KGHDR and SFDVKD. Trimming left V 5 bases short and J 5 bases short, with 18 bases between. The CDR3 contains 16 residues. This CDR3 reads CATSAPLGRQDQPQHF. CDR3 nucleotide sequence: TGTGCCACCAGTGCGCCTCTCGGACGGCAGGATCAGCCCCAGCATTTT.

This clonotype was observed many times. The chain employs TRBV20-1 and TRBJ2-7, with TRBD2 matching over 7 bases. CDR3 size: 14 residues. V was pared by 2 bases and J by 2 bases, with 6 bases of the junction left unmatched. Germline assignment: CDR1 DFQATT and CDR2 SNEGSKA (reference sequence). This CDR3 is CSARKGGGAYEQYF. The CDR3 DNA reads as TGCAGTGCTAGAAAGGGCGGGGGAGCCTACGAGCAGTACTTC.

This clonotype was observed at least ten times. This chain links TRBV5-8 with TRBJ1-1, with D possibly matching TRBD1 (5 bases). Trimming took off 4 bases at V and 1 base at J, with 11 bases between the two ends. This CDR3 comprises 14 residues. CDR1 is SGHTS and CDR2 is YDEGEE in the germline V gene. The DNA for the CDR3 is TGTGCCAGCAGCCCGGGACCTAGGAACACTGAAGCTTTCTTT. This gives the protein CASSPGPRNTEAFF.

This clonotype was counted many times. V and J are TRBV10-3 and TRBJ2-1; maybe TRBD2 (6 bases). The CDR3 totals 15 residues. V was clipped by 6 bases and J by 0 bases, with 12 bases between them. Germline V CDR1 and CDR2: ENHRY, SYGVKD. For the CDR3, the DNA is TGTGCCATCAGGCACACGGGGGACTCCTACAATGAGCAGTTCTTC. As protein: CAIRHTGDSYNEQFF.

This clonotype was seen a handful of times. The CDR3 coding sequence is TGCAGTGCAATGAGGACCGGGAGAAACTATGGCTACACCTTC. This gives the protein CSAMRTGRNYGYTF. The chain has TRBV20-1 and TRBJ1-2; D gene uncertain. Per germline, CDR1 DFQATT and CDR2 SNEGSKA (reference sequence). The V end was cut by 6 bases, the J end by 2 bases, with 16 bases between. CDR3 length: 14 residues.

The sample holds a few counts of this clonotype. One junction end does not reproduce the germline sequence, and a read error may be involved. This chain connects TRBV4-2 to TRBJ2-2; D is perhaps TRBD2 (5 bases). CDR1 and CDR2 (germline): LGHNA, YNFKEQ. The CDR3 covers 16 residues. DNA of the CDR3: TGTGCCAGCAGCCCGACCGAAACCTCAAACACCGGGGAGCCGTTTTTT. It encodes CASSPTETSNTGEPFF.

Only a few counts were recorded for this clonotype. This chain uses TRBV30 with TRBJ1-1; D not certain. Germline CDR1 is GTSNPN and CDR2 is SVGIG (reference sequence). V was trimmed by 3 bases and J by 6 bases, leaving 14 bases between them. The CDR3 covers 13 residues. The CDR3 sequence: CAWRRFGGSEAFF. The CDR3, as DNA: TGTGCCTGGAGGAGATTTGGAGGCTCTGAAGCTTTCTTT.

The chain combines TRBV7-9 with TRBJ1-3, with D hard to call. The germline V gene encodes CDR1 SEHNR and CDR2 FQNEAQ (reference sequence). The CDR3 contains 15 residues. V lost 1 base and J 12 bases, leaving 19 bases between the germline ends. The CDR3 DNA reads TGTGCCAGCAGCTTAGATGCAGCAACCGCGGGCAACATATATTTT. Translating it yields CASSLDAATAGNIYF.

V and J are TRBV7-8 and TRBJ2-5, with 7 positions matching TRBD2. V gave up 5 bases and J gave up 11 bases; unmatched junction bases: 20. The CDR3 contains 16 residues. The germline CDR1 and CDR2 sequences are SGHVS and FQNEAQ. The DNA of the CDR3 is TGTGCCAGCAGCCCGGACGGGAGGAGAGTCTGTTTTTCGCAGTACTTC. Its protein product is CASSPDGRRVCFSQYF.

The rearrangement joins TRBV24-1 to TRBJ2-2; D might be TRBD1 (5 bases). This CDR3 is built from 15 residues. Per germline, CDR1 KGHDR and CDR2 SFDVKD. The V gene lost 5 bases and the J gene lost 2 bases, with 11 bases spanning the gap. DNA of the CDR3: TGTGCCACCAGTGGGGGCGCTATAAACACCGGGGAGCTGTTTTTT. Protein sequence: CATSGGAINTGELFF.

This clonotype was found once. One end of the junction fails to match germline, which may point to a read error. This chain connects TRBV7-3 to TRBJ2-3; TRBD2 matches at 8 bases. The CDR3 consists of 14 residues. CDR1 SGHTA and CDR2 FQGTGA come from the germline V gene. This CDR3 is CASSHGTRGDTQAF. The DNA for the CDR3 is TGTGCCAGCAGCCACGGGACTAGAGGAGATACGCAAGCTTTT.